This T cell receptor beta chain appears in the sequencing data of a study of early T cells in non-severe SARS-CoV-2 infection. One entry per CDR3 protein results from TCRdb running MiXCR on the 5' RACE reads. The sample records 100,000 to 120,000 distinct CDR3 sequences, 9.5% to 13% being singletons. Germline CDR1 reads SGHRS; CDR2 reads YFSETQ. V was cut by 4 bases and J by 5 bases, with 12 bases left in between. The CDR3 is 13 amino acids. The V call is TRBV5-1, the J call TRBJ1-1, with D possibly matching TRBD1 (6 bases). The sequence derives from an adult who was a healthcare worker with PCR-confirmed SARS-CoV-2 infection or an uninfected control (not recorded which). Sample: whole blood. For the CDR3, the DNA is TGCGCCAGCAGCCCGTCGAGGGGGACTGAAGCTTTCTTT. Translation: CASSPSRGTEAFF.